The 18 T cell receptor beta chains in this list originate from one sample, sequenced in a study of T-cell memory formation after mild COVID-19. TCRdb analysed the 5' RACE reads with MiXCR anew, one entry per CDR3 protein. This sample has around 510,000 distinct CDR3 sequences, with 20% to 25% found just once. Sequences were obtained from PBMCs or a T cell subset sorted from them (not recorded which). The source is an adult woman who had mild COVID-19 (a few samples of this study predate the infection). Cell type and time point are not known.

The chain's CDR3 is CASSTRTAPGYGYTF. CDR3 sequence (DNA): TGTGCCAGCAGCACTCGGACCGCGCCGGGCTATGGCTACACCTTC. This chain links TRBV9 with TRBJ1-2; no clear D gene. V lost 4 bases, J lost 4 bases, and 17 bases lay in between. CDR1 SGDLS and CDR2 YYNGEE come from the germline V gene. The CDR3 length is 15 residues.

The CDR3 loop is CASSPTGTAYGYTF. For the CDR3, the DNA is TGTGCCAGCAGCCCCACCGGGACAGCCTATGGCTACACCTTC. This sequence joins TRBV7-9 and TRBJ1-2; 7 bases line up with TRBD1. Germline trimming cut 5 bases from V and 4 bases from J; bases unmatched to any gene: 7. The CDR3 is 14 amino acids. Germline lookup yields CDR1 SEHNR and CDR2 FQNEAQ (reference sequence).

This chain uses TRBV12-3 or TRBV12-4 with TRBJ2-3; 12 bases agree with TRBD2. V shed 6 bases, J shed 5 bases, and the junction held 6 bases outside the gene matches. The CDR3 sequence is 15 residues long. The CDR3: CASSLAGGPIDTQYF. CDR3 sequence (DNA): TGTGCCAGCAGCCTAGCGGGGGGGCCGATAGATACGCAGTATTTT.

The CDR3 sequence is CASSPGGTAHQPQHF. The CDR3 nucleotides read TGTGCCAGTAGTCCGGGGGGGACAGCCCATCAGCCCCAGCATTTT. The chain links TRBV19 to TRBJ1-5; 7 positions agree with TRBD1. Trimming at V came to 5 bases and at J to 5 bases, leaving 9 bases not matched to a gene. The CDR3 covers 15 residues. Germline V gives CDR1 LNHDA, CDR2 SQIVND (reference sequence). Combining the CDR3 with reference TRBV19 and TRBJ1-5 gives the whole variable domain DGGITQSPKYLFRKEGQNVTLSCEQNLNHDAMYWYRQDPGQGLRLIYYSQIVNDFQKGDIAEGYSVSREKKESFPLTVTSAQKNPTAFYLCASSPGGTAHQPQHFGDGTRLSIL.

The chain carries TRBV10-3 and TRBJ2-3; D uncertain. This CDR3 comprises 16 residues. Germline CDR1 ENHRY, CDR2 SYGVKD. Trimming stripped 0 bases from V and 2 bases from J, with 12 bases between. The CDR3 reads CAISESAHGITDTQYF. The CDR3 DNA sequence: TGTGCCATCAGTGAGTCGGCACACGGAATCACAGATACGCAGTATTTT.

The rearrangement links TRBV9 to TRBJ1-5; D is possibly TRBD1 (5 bases). Germline V gene lookup returns CDR1 SGDLS and CDR2 YYNGEE. This CDR3 spans 15 amino acids. V lost 0 bases and J 3 bases, leaving 10 bases between the germline ends. The CDR3 sequence is CASSVGGEPNQPQHF. The CDR3 DNA reads as TGTGCCAGCAGCGTAGGAGGGGAGCCCAATCAGCCCCAGCATTTT.

The CDR3 reads CATSEQTGPGANVLTF. The CDR3 DNA sequence: TGTGCCACCAGTGAGCAGACGGGGCCTGGGGCCAACGTCCTGACTTTC. The chain recombines TRBV24-1 with TRBJ2-6; D could derive from TRBD1 or TRBD2 (5 bases each). The CDR3 length is 16 residues. CDR1 is KGHDR and CDR2 is SFDVKD in the germline V gene. The ends were cut back, 4 bases at V and 2 bases at J, with 11 bases in the middle.

This chain joins TRBV5-1 and TRBJ2-5; the match to TRBD2 covers 9 bases. The CDR3 covers 13 residues. The germline CDR1 and CDR2 sequences are SGHRS and YFSETQ. V lost 7 bases, J lost 4 bases, and 5 bases stayed unmatched. CDR3 DNA sequence: TGCGCCAGCCAGATACTAGCGGGAGAGACCCAGTACTTC. Translated, it gives CASQILAGETQYF. The complete variable domain, with remaining parts taken from reference TRBV5-1 and TRBJ2-5, reads KAGVTQTPRYLIKTRGQQVTLSCSPISGHRSVSWYQQTPGQGLQFLFEYFSETQRNKGNFPGRFSGRQFSNSRSEMNVSTLELGDSALYLCASQILAGETQYFGPGTRLLVL.

This clonotype was detected a few times. The chain is built from TRBV3-1 and TRBJ2-5; no definite D call. CDR3 size: 11 residues. Germline V gene data show CDR1 as LGHDT and CDR2 as YNNKEL (reference sequence). With 2 bases removed from V and 7 bases from J, the gap between germline ends came to 5 bases. CDR3 amino acids: CASSQLRTQYF. The DNA of the CDR3 is TGTGCCAGCAGCCAATTACGGACCCAGTACTTC.

Only a few counts were recorded for this clonotype. The chain employs TRBV7-9 and TRBJ2-2; D is tentatively TRBD1 or TRBD2 (5 bases each). The germline V and J ends were trimmed by 7 bases and 0 bases, with 15 bases remaining between them. Germline-derived CDR1 and CDR2 are SEHNR and FQNEAQ (reference sequence). This CDR3 contains 16 residues. CDR3 loop: CASKKTGQANTGELFF. CDR3 DNA: TGTGCCAGCAAAAAGACGGGGCAGGCGAACACCGGGGAGCTGTTTTTT.

Note on this clonotype: The CDR3 does not close with the conserved phenylalanine or tryptophan, likely indicating a read error. No DNA is shown, since the ends of the CDR3 on it are uncertain; the CDR3 is the one TCRdb lists. The chain's CDR3 is CASSFRRG. The V gene is TRBV7-2, the J gene TRBJ2-7; TRBD2 is the table's D call, not checked against the DNA. A total of 8 residues make up the CDR3, ends included. Looked up from germline, CDR1 is SGHTA and CDR2 is FQGNSA.

This clonotype was counted ten times or more. J is TRBJ2-4 and V is TRBV5-1; D assignment may be TRBD1 or TRBD2 (5 bases each). Germline V lookup: CDR1 SGHRS, CDR2 YFSETQ. This CDR3 spans 15 amino acids. V lost 7 bases and J lost 8, with 22 bases in between. The CDR3 DNA sequence: TGCGCCAGCTCGAAACCGGAGGACAATGAGGACATTCAGTACTTC. Encoded protein: CASSKPEDNEDIQYF.

In this sample, this clonotype turned up a few times. V is TRBV7-9 and J is TRBJ2-5, with TRBD1 matching 11 bases. CDR3 length: 16 residues. V trimming: 1 base; J trimming: 4 bases; junction bases outside the gene matches: 5. In germline, CDR1 is SEHNR, CDR2 FQNEAQ (reference sequence). The CDR3 sequence: CASSLDSGTGGETQYF. The CDR3 nucleotides are TGTGCCAGCAGCTTAGACTCCGGGACAGGGGGAGAGACCCAGTACTTC.

V usage is TRBV9 and J usage is TRBJ1-6, with TRBD1 identical over 10 bases. Trimming cost V 2 bases and J 9 bases; bases outside gene matches: 5. Germline V gene sequence: CDR1 SGDLS, CDR2 YYNGEE. This CDR3 is built from 15 residues. CDR3 sequence: CASSVRTGGGSPLHF. The DNA for the CDR3 is TGTGCCAGCAGCGTCAGGACAGGGGGTGGTTCACCCCTCCACTTT.

The chain is built from TRBV12-3 or TRBV12-4 and TRBJ1-6; D ambiguous. This CDR3 is 15 amino acids long. The V end lost 6 bases, the J end lost 4 bases, and 13 bases lay between the germline ends. CDR3 sequence (DNA): TGTGCCAGCAGGAACCGGGCTCAGTATAATTCACCCCTCCACTTT. This sequence encodes CASRNRAQYNSPLHF.

V usage is TRBV4-3 and J usage is TRBJ1-2; TRBD1 matches 7 bases. Germline V gene lookup returns CDR1 LGHNA and CDR2 YSLEER. Germline trimming cut 2 bases from V and 2 bases from J; bases unmatched to any gene: 5. The CDR3 spans 15 residues. The CDR3 bases are TGCGCCAGCAGCCAAACGACAGGGCCAAACTATGGCTACACCTTC. Encoded protein: CASSQTTGPNYGYTF.

The chain's CDR3 is CASSSGRFTEAFF. The CDR3 DNA reads TGTGCCAGCAGCTCGGGTAGGTTCACTGAAGCTTTCTTT. The rearrangement uses TRBV6-2 or TRBV6-3 and TRBJ1-1; D uncertain. Germline CDR1 is MNHEY and CDR2 is SVGEGT. The CDR3 runs 13 residues. Deletions cut 6 bases from V and 4 bases from J, with 12 bases between.

The chain has TRBV6-1 and TRBJ1-1; TRBD1 might be the D (5 bases). V shed 1 base and J shed 8 bases, with 11 bases lying between them. The germline gives CDR1 MNHNS, CDR2 SASEGT. The CDR3 runs 13 residues. The CDR3 DNA reads as TGTGCCAGCAGTGAAGAATGGGACCGGGAAGCTTTCTTT. Residues: CASSEEWDREAFF.